These 10 T cell receptor beta chains originate from one sample sequenced in a study of cytomegalovirus exposure and HLA in healthy donors. The PCR ran on 60 Vbeta and 13 Jbeta primers. The assay was immunoSEQ multiplex PCR, and TCRdb's table has in-frame clones only and misses some. The sample carries 80,000 to 95,000 clones, more than 65% recorded once. Sequencing used PBMCs. Receptors were obtained from a woman between 18 and 30 years old in good health and CMV-seropositive.

This chain connects TRBV11-1 to TRBJ2-7; D is perhaps TRBD1 (6 bases). The CDR3 spans 14 residues. The ends were cut back, 5 bases at V and 2 bases at J, with 13 bases in the middle. Germline loops: CDR1 SGHAT, CDR2 FQDESV (reference sequence). This chain's CDR3 is CASSRDNGPYEQYF. Written as DNA, the CDR3 is TGTGCCAGCAGCAGGGACAATGGCCCCTACGAGCAGTACTTC. Full variable domain (rest looked up from reference TRBV11-1 and TRBJ2-7): EAEVAQSPRYKITEKSQAVAFWCDPISGHATLYWYRQILGQGPELLVQFQDESVVDDSQLPKDRFSAERLKGVDSTLKIQPAELGDSAMYLCASSRDNGPYEQYFGPGTRLTVT.

This clone is medium-sized within its sample. The V call is TRBV4-1, the J call TRBJ2-3; TRBD2 is a possible D gene (7 bases). CDR3 length: 17 residues. Trimming pared 4 bases from V and 5 bases from J, leaving 22 bases between. From germline, CDR1 is MGHRA and CDR2 YSYEKL. CDR3 amino acids: CASSRRSRGRAGDTQYF. For the CDR3, the DNA is TGCGCCAGCAGCCGCCGCTCTAGGGGGAGGGCGGGAGATACGCAGTATTTT.

The V gene is TRBV9, the J gene TRBJ2-5; 7 positions match TRBD1. The DNA end is a closer match to TRBJ2-7, so the J assignment may be wrong. The V gene's germline CDR1 is SGDLS and CDR2 YYNGEE. This CDR3 region has 14 residues. CDR3 coding DNA: TGTGCCAGCAGCGTAGGGGCCAGGGGGAACGAGCAGTACTTC. It translates to CASSVGARGNEQYF.

This sequence joins TRBV9 and TRBJ1-1; no clear D gene. In germline, CDR1 is SGDLS, CDR2 YYNGEE. V was clipped by 0 bases and J by 6 bases, with 12 bases between them. The CDR3 covers 14 residues. The CDR3 coding sequence is TGTGCCAGCAGCGTAGAAGAAGGGAGGGCTGAAGCTTTCTTT. This codes for CASSVEEGRAEAFF.

The chain joins TRBV5-8 to TRBJ1-4; TRBD1 aligns across 11 bases. Germline CDR1 is SGHTS and CDR2 is YDEGEE. CDR3 length: 14 residues. V lost 4 bases and J lost 7; bases outside the gene matches: 3. CDR3 sequence (DNA): TGTGCCAGCAGCCAGGACAGGGGGCCTGAAAAACTGTTTTTT. It yields the protein CASSQDRGPEKLFF.

The V gene is TRBV11-2, the J gene TRBJ2-1; 14 bases agree with TRBD2. Germline V gene data show CDR1 as SGHAT and CDR2 as FQNNGV. The J segment lost 6 bases and the V segment lost 5 bases, leaving 15 bases of the junction unmatched. CDR3 size: 19 residues. The CDR3 sequence: CASSPRLAGGLKRVNEQFF. CDR3 sequence (DNA): TGTGCCAGCAGCCCACGACTAGCGGGGGGGCTAAAAAGGGTCAATGAGCAGTTCTTC.

Details on this clone: In the same sample, other DNA sequences code for this CDR3. V usage is TRBV29-1 and J usage is TRBJ1-1; D is unresolved. The V and J ends lost 2 bases and 0 bases respectively, with 7 bases between them. The CDR3 sequence is 13 residues long. Germline CDR1 SQVTM, CDR2 ANQGSEA. The CDR3 loop reads CSVETGMNTEAFF. The CDR3 DNA sequence: TGCAGCGTTGAAACCGGGATGAACACTGAAGCTTTCTTT. The whole variable domain, remainder taken from reference TRBV29-1 and TRBJ1-1, is SAVISQKPSRDICQRGTSLTIQCQVDSQVTMMFWYRQQPGQSLTLIATANQGSEATYESGFVIDKFPISRPNLTFSTLTVSNMSPEDSSIYLCSVETGMNTEAFFGQGTRLTVV.

The CDR3 loop is CATSPRGGTGPDTQYF. CDR3 bases: TGTGCCACCAGCCCTCGAGGCGGGACAGGGCCGGATACGCAGTATTTT. The V and J genes are TRBV15 and TRBJ2-3; TRBD1 agrees at 9 bases. This CDR3 is built from 16 residues. The germline V gene has CDR1 LNHNV and CDR2 YYDKDF (reference sequence). V was clipped by 5 bases and J by 6 bases; unmatched bases: 12.

The CDR3 DNA follows: TGTGCCAGCAGTTTATGGGGGGCCAATCGGAAAGCTTTCTTT. Its protein is CASSLWGANRKAFF. The chain is built from TRBV28 and TRBJ1-1; D is possibly TRBD1 (6 bases). Trimming took 0 bases from V and 9 from J, leaving 14 bases between them. This CDR3 region has 14 residues. The germline V gene encodes CDR1 MDHEN and CDR2 SYDVKM.

This rearrangement joins TRBV7-2 to TRBJ2-3; 11 bases fit TRBD2. J gave up 1 base and V 4 bases, and 1 base lay outside the gene matches. The CDR3 has 15 amino acids. From germline, CDR1 is SGHTA and CDR2 FQGNSA. DNA of the CDR3: TGTGCCAGCAGCTCGGGACTAGCGGGCACAGATACGCAGTATTTT. Residues: CASSSGLAGTDTQYF.